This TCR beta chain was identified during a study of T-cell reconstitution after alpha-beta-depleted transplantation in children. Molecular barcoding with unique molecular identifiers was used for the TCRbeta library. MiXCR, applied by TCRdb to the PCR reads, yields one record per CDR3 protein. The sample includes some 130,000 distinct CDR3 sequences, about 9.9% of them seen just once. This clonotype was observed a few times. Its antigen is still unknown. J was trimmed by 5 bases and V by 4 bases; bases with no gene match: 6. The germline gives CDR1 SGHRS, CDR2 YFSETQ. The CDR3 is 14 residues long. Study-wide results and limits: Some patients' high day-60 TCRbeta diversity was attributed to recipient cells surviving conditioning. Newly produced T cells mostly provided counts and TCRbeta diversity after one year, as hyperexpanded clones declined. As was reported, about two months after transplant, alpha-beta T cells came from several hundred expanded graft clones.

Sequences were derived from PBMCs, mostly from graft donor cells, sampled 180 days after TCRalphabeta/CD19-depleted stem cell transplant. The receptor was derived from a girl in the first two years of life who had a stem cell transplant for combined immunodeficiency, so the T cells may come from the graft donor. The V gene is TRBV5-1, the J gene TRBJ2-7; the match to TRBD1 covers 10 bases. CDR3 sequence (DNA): TGCGCCAGCAGCCCCGGGACAGGGGACAACGAGCAGTACTTC. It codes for CASSPGTGDNEQYF.